These 8 T cell receptor beta chains originate from one sample sequenced in a study of blood T cell repertoires in COVID-19. Some clones are missing from TCRdb's copy, which holds only in-frame ones; the method was immunoSEQ multiplex PCR. The table includes approximately 58,000 clones, 75% to 90% detected once. Sequencing used peripheral blood. Receptors originate from a man between 60 and 75 years old with COVID-19, enrolled during active disease.

The CDR3 region has the DNA TGTGCCAGCAGTCTCTCAGGGGGCGCGGGTTCCTCTGGCTACACCTTC. It is translated as CASSLSGGAGSSGYTF. The rearrangement uses TRBV2 and TRBJ1-2; 8 nucleotides align to TRBD1. The germline V gene has CDR1 SNHLY and CDR2 FYNNEI. The CDR3 loop spans 16 amino acids. The junction had 15 bases not matched to a gene; V was cut back by 5 bases and J by 7 bases.

The gene calls are TRBV2 and TRBJ2-7; 9 positions agree with TRBD1. Germline loops: CDR1 SNHLY, CDR2 FYNNEI. Trimming removed 5 bases from V and 2 bases from J; junction bases left unmatched: 4. The CDR3 extends over 14 amino acids. The CDR3 is CASSLTGGTYEQYF. The CDR3 region has the DNA TGTGCCAGCAGTCTGACAGGGGGGACCTACGAGCAGTACTTC.

The V call is TRBV9, the J call TRBJ2-5; TRBD2 matches 11 bases. The V and J ends lost 0 bases and 5 bases, in that order; junction bases with no gene match: 9. The CDR3 is 17 residues long. Per germline, CDR1 SGDLS and CDR2 YYNGEE. CDR3 protein: CASSVDPSGGYEETQYF. CDR3 bases: TGTGCCAGCAGCGTAGACCCTAGCGGGGGGTATGAGGAGACCCAGTACTTC.

The sample holds one count of this clone. V is TRBV29-1 and J is TRBJ2-1, with 12 positions matching TRBD2. Germline V gene lookup returns CDR1 SQVTM and CDR2 ANQGSEA. V trimming: 6 bases; J trimming: 4 bases; junction bases outside the gene matches: 13. The length of the CDR3 is 17 residues. The CDR3 sequence is CSVREASGRGGYNEQFF. DNA for the CDR3: TGCAGCGTGAGGGAGGCTAGCGGGAGGGGGGGATACAATGAGCAGTTCTTC.

The V gene is TRBV7-9, the J gene TRBJ2-2; TRBD2 matches 15 bases. The CDR3 totals 18 residues. The germline V gene encodes CDR1 SEHNR and CDR2 FQNEAQ (reference sequence). J gave up 5 bases and V 5 bases, and 9 bases lay outside the gene matches. The CDR3 here is CASSPGLAGGLWTGELFF. For the CDR3, the DNA is TGTGCCAGCAGCCCCGGACTAGCGGGGGGGCTATGGACCGGGGAGCTGTTTTTT.

The rearrangement links TRBV11-3 to TRBJ2-3; D gene ambiguous. The CDR3 covers 12 residues. Germline values: CDR1 SGHNT, CDR2 YENEEA. The V end was cut by 0 bases, the J end by 8 bases, with 6 bases between. In DNA, the CDR3 is TGTGCCAGCAGCTTAGACCCTAGTACGCAGTATTTT. The encoded protein is CASSLDPSTQYF.

The rearrangement joins TRBV6-5 to TRBJ1-1; D is possibly TRBD1 (5 bases). Germline loops: CDR1 MNHEY, CDR2 SVGAGI. The CDR3 runs to 13 residues. V gave up 6 bases and J gave up 4 bases, with 12 bases separating them. The CDR3 DNA is TGTGCCAGCAGGTCCGGGGGGGGCACTGAAGCTTTCTTT. Encoded protein: CASRSGGGTEAFF.

The chain links TRBV7-6 to TRBJ2-3, with 11 bases matching TRBD2. The CDR3 has 18 residues. V was clipped by 5 bases and J by 0 bases; unmatched bases: 10. Per germline, CDR1 SGHVS and CDR2 FNYEAQ. The CDR3 coding sequence is TGTGCCAGCAGCCTGGGGGTAGCGGGAGGGACAAGCACAGATACGCAGTATTTT. Translating gives CASSLGVAGGTSTDTQYF. Variable domain in full (rest from reference TRBV7-6 and TRBJ2-3): GAGVSQSPRYKVTKRGQDVALRCDPISGHVSLYWYRQALGQGPEFLTYFNYEAQQDKSGLPNDRFSAERPEGSISTLTIQRTEQRDSAMYRCASSLGVAGGTSTDTQYFGPGTRLTVL.